This T cell receptor beta chain was sequenced in a study of beta chain features in type 1 diabetes. General study points: Individuals with type 1 diabetes displayed fewer insertions and more deletions at VDJ junctions. Among all four CD4+ subsets, Type 1 diabetes patients had TCRB CDR3s that were moderately but significantly shorter. HLA effects on TCRB rearrangement stayed unresolved here. A potential PCR bias toward shorter templates would be equal in patient and control samples.

What was sequenced were expressed TCRB transcripts, since all of the isolated RNA had been reverse transcribed. Mean read depth for naive, central memory and regulatory T cell samples was a few million reads. The repertoire was sequenced with immunoSEQ multiplex PCR; TCRdb's copy has only in-frame clones and lacks some. Of 550,000 to 850,000 clones in the sample, around 15% were seen once. This CDR3 is built from 13 residues. V was trimmed by 5 bases and J by 5 bases, leaving 9 bases between them. Germline lookup yields CDR1 SGHTA and CDR2 FQGNSA. In this sample, this clone turned up a few times. Its antigen is undetermined.

The J gene is TRBJ2-2, the V gene TRBV7-2; either TRBD1 or TRBD2 may supply D (5 bases each). The receptor comes from a man aged 18 to 35 with type 1 diabetes. Source material: naive CD4+ T cells from blood. Written as DNA, the CDR3 is TGTGCCAGCAGCCTGGGACCGACCGGGGAGCTGTTTTTT. Its translation: CASSLGPTGELFF.